The 21 T cell receptor beta chains below were found in one sample sequenced in a study of blood T cells in healthy people across ages. Using a J-beta primer mix together with a sample-barcoded 5' primer, a second PCR was run for 7 to 11 cycles. MiXCR, run by TCRdb on the 5' RACE reads, gives a single entry per CDR3 protein. Among 980,000 or so distinct CDR3 sequences listed, under 50% were seen once. The specimen sequenced was blood. Receptor source: a man aged 30-40 years in good health.

This chain joins TRBV25-1 and TRBJ1-6; D gene uncertain. The CDR3 is made up of 13 amino acids. Trimming shortened V by 5 bases and J by 6 bases, and 8 bases separated the two germline ends. Germline loops: CDR1 MGHDK, CDR2 SYGVNS. CDR3 sequence reads: CASSPGINSPLHF. DNA of the CDR3: TGTGCCAGCAGTCCCGGGATTAATTCACCCCTCCACTTT.

This clonotype was seen a handful of times. This chain joins TRBV27 and TRBJ2-3, with 8 bases lining up with TRBD2. The junction had 2 bases not matched to a gene; V was cut back by 6 bases and J by 3 bases. This CDR3 has 13 residues. Germline V gene data show CDR1 as MNHEY and CDR2 as SMNVEV (reference sequence). The CDR3 DNA sequence: TGTGCCAGCAGGGAGCGGGGGACAGATACGCAGTATTTT. It is translated as CASRERGTDTQYF.

V usage is TRBV7-9 and J usage is TRBJ1-5; D gene ambiguous. The CDR3 has 14 amino acids. V was clipped by 8 bases and J by 4 bases, with 15 bases between them. The germline gives CDR1 SEHNR, CDR2 FQNEAQ (reference sequence). The CDR3 is CASAPRFENQPQHF. The CDR3 DNA sequence: TGTGCCAGCGCCCCCAGATTCGAAAATCAGCCCCAGCATTTT.

There are a few counts of this clonotype. The chain links TRBV27 to TRBJ2-7, with D perhaps matching TRBD1 (6 bases). Germline loops: CDR1 MNHEY, CDR2 SMNVEV (reference sequence). Between the trimmed V and J ends, which lost 5 bases and 6 bases, there was a span of 11 bases. This CDR3 is built from 12 residues. The CDR3 loop is CASSQQGGEQYF. The CDR3 nucleotides are TGTGCCAGCAGTCAACAGGGCGGCGAGCAGTACTTC.

The V gene is TRBV6-5, the J gene TRBJ1-2, with 9 bases aligning to TRBD1. This CDR3 is 14 amino acids long. Germline CDR1 and CDR2: MNHEY and SVGAGI. V shed 0 bases and J 7 bases; nucleotides not matched to a gene: 3. CDR3 protein: CASSYSGQGPGYTF. The CDR3 DNA follows: TGTGCCAGCAGTTACTCTGGACAGGGGCCTGGCTACACCTTC.

This clonotype came up a few times. The chain uses TRBV9 and TRBJ2-3, with no clear D. The length of the CDR3 is 14 residues. V was trimmed by 0 bases and J by 2 bases, leaving 7 bases between them. Per germline, CDR1 SGDLS and CDR2 YYNGEE. CDR3 sequence (DNA): TGTGCCAGCAGCGTAGGACCAGACACAGATACGCAGTATTTT. This encodes CASSVGPDTDTQYF.

The chain carries TRBV28 and TRBJ2-5; possibly TRBD1 for D (5 bases). Germline V gives CDR1 MDHEN, CDR2 SYDVKM. Trimming left V 4 bases short and J 7 bases short, with 16 bases between. This CDR3 is 14 amino acids long. DNA of the CDR3: TGTGCCAGCAGTTATGTCAGGGATTCGGTGACCCAGTACTTC. As protein: CASSYVRDSVTQYF.

This clonotype showed up just a few times. This chain uses TRBV29-1 with TRBJ1-4; D gene unclear. V lost 3 bases and J 14 bases, leaving 10 bases between the germline ends. CDR1 and CDR2 (germline): SQVTM, ANQGSEA. The CDR3 has 10 residues. The CDR3 spells CSVEAGRLFF. The CDR3 DNA reads as TGCAGCGTTGAGGCCGGTCGGCTGTTTTTT.

This sequence joins TRBV12-3 or TRBV12-4 and TRBJ1-5; D possibly corresponds to TRBD1 (5 bases). With 9 bases removed from V and 6 bases from J, the gap between germline ends came to 9 bases. The CDR3 is 11 amino acids. Here the CDR3 reads CARQGGQPQHF. The CDR3 nucleotides are TGTGCCAGGCAGGGTGGTCAGCCCCAGCATTTT.

The CDR3: CASSERVPDTQYF. In DNA form, the CDR3 reads TGTGCCAGCAGCGAAAGAGTCCCAGATACGCAGTATTTT. V gene TRBV9 combines with J gene TRBJ2-3; D remains unclear. The CDR3 spans 13 residues. Trimming took off 3 bases at V and 4 bases at J, with 9 bases between the two ends. Germline CDR1 and CDR2: SGDLS and YYNGEE. The full variable domain, rest sourced from reference TRBV9 and TRBJ2-3, is DSGVTQTPKHLITATGQRVTLRCSPRSGDLSVYWYQQSLDQGLQFLIQYYNGEERAKGNILERFSAQQFPDLHSELNLSSLELGDSALYFCASSERVPDTQYFGPGTRLTVL.

This clonotype was seen more than once but under ten times. V usage is TRBV28 and J usage is TRBJ1-4; TRBD1 matches 9 bases. The CDR3 has 16 amino acids. Germline V gene sequence: CDR1 MDHEN, CDR2 SYDVKM. The V and J ends lost 5 bases and 0 bases, in that order; junction bases with no gene match: 4. CDR3 protein: CASSPGTGTTNEKLFF. The CDR3 bases are TGTGCCAGCAGTCCAGGGACAGGGACAACTAATGAAAAACTGTTTTTT.

This chain links TRBV7-2 with TRBJ2-1; TRBD1 is a possible D gene (6 bases). CDR3 length: 16 amino acids. V lost 3 bases, J lost 0 bases, and 12 bases lay in between. The germline CDR1 and CDR2 sequences are SGHTA and FQGNSA. CDR3 sequence (DNA): TGTGCCAGCAGCTTCGGAGCAGGGGTCTCCTACAATGAGCAGTTCTTC. Protein product: CASSFGAGVSYNEQFF.

The DNA of the CDR3 is TGTGCCAGCAGCGTAGGAGGGCAGGGGGCCAACGTCCTGACTTTC. This gives the protein CASSVGGQGANVLTF. The chain is built from TRBV9 and TRBJ2-6, with D perhaps matching TRBD2 (5 bases). This CDR3 spans 15 amino acids. Deletions cut 0 bases from V and 4 bases from J, with 8 bases between. CDR1 is SGDLS and CDR2 is YYNGEE in the germline V gene.

The chain recombines TRBV20-1 with TRBJ2-7; 7 positions agree with TRBD1. The germline gives CDR1 DFQATT, CDR2 SNEGSKA (reference sequence). J gave up 3 bases and V 6 bases, and 11 bases lay outside the gene matches. The CDR3 sequence is 14 residues long. CDR3 sequence: CSAEPGQVRYEQYF. In nucleotides, the CDR3 is TGCAGTGCAGAACCAGGACAGGTGCGCTACGAGCAGTACTTC.

The gene calls are TRBV7-9 and TRBJ2-5, with 9 bases aligning to TRBD1. Germline CDR1 SEHNR, CDR2 FQNEAQ (reference sequence). After removal of 3 bases from V and 2 bases from J, the junction contained 7 bases not matched to a gene. This CDR3 region has 16 residues. The CDR3 sequence is CASSFPTGQGQETQYF. In DNA, the CDR3 is TGTGCCAGCAGCTTCCCCACCGGACAGGGGCAAGAGACCCAGTACTTC.

V is TRBV6-5 and J is TRBJ1-5; tentatively, D is TRBD1 (6 bases). Trimming pared 6 bases from V and 5 bases from J, leaving 14 bases between. There are 14 residues in the CDR3. CDR1 MNHEY and CDR2 SVGAGI come from the germline V gene. This CDR3 is CASRRVGGYQPQHF. The CDR3 DNA follows: TGTGCCAGCAGAAGGGTAGGGGGTTATCAGCCCCAGCATTTT.

V usage is TRBV29-1 and J usage is TRBJ2-5; D unclear. The CDR3 runs 13 residues. With 6 bases removed from V and 4 bases from J, the gap between germline ends came to 15 bases. In germline, CDR1 is SQVTM, CDR2 ANQGSEA. CDR3 DNA: TGCAGCGTGCGGAATTGGGTCGGAGAGACCCAGTACTTC. As protein: CSVRNWVGETQYF.

A note on this clonotype: Being one base from a much bigger clone, this may be a read error. The chain joins TRBV9 to TRBJ2-7, with D perhaps TRBD1 (6 bases). The germline V gene has CDR1 SGDLS and CDR2 YYNGEE. V dropped 0 bases and J dropped 0 bases, with 7 bases sitting between them. The CDR3 loop spans 14 amino acids. CDR3 sequence reads: CASSVVGASYEQYF. The CDR3 DNA reads TGTGCCAGCAGCGTAGTGGGGGCCTCCTACGAGCAGTACTTC.

The V call is TRBV20-1, the J call TRBJ1-6; D is unresolved. V was clipped by 1 base and J by 12 bases, with 10 bases between them. The CDR3 is 12 amino acids. Germline V gene lookup returns CDR1 DFQATT and CDR2 SNEGSKA (reference sequence). In DNA, the CDR3 is TGCAGTGCTAGAGCCTCAGGAGGACCCCTCCACTTT. It codes for CSARASGGPLHF.

The genes are TRBV2 and TRBJ2-5, with TRBD2 matching 7 bases. J lost 2 bases, V lost 5 bases, and 11 bases had no gene match. CDR1 and CDR2 (germline): SNHLY, FYNNEI. The CDR3 is made up of 16 amino acids. DNA for the CDR3: TGTGCCAGCAGTCCTTGGTCGGGGGGTAAACAAGAGACCCAGTACTTC. As protein: CASSPWSGGKQETQYF. Filled out from reference TRBV2 and TRBJ2-5, the complete variable domain reads EPEVTQTPSHQVTQMGQEVILRCVPISNHLYFYWYRQILGQKVEFLVSFYNNEISEKSEIFDDQFSVERPDGSNFTLKIRSTKLEDSAMYFCASSPWSGGKQETQYFGPGTRLLVL.

This chain uses TRBV4-3 with TRBJ2-4; weak D call: TRBD2 (5 bases). Germline assignment: CDR1 LGHNA and CDR2 YSLEER. Trimming took 3 bases from V and 4 from J, leaving 13 bases between them. This CDR3 is 15 amino acids long. CDR3 DNA: TGCGCCAGCAGCCAGGGAGAGACCCCGAAAAACATTCAGTACTTC. The encoded protein is CASSQGETPKNIQYF.